Shown below are 15 T cell receptor beta chains from a single sample sequenced in a study of tumor-infiltrating lymphocytes in primary liver carcinoma. RNA and DNA were co-extracted from about 20-30 mg of unsorted bulk tissue. The researchers produced TCR beta cDNA from roughly 550 ng total RNA with a constant-region primer. Libraries for TCR beta were built through three nested multiplex PCR rounds, which together made up a slightly modified ARM-PCR procedure. TRBV1-TRBV30 forward primers paired with a C-beta reverse primer drove the first two PCR rounds, 10 cycles each. One entry per CDR3 protein, called by TCRdb with MiXCR from the multiplex PCR reads. Seen here are nearly 50,000 distinct CDR3 sequences, 60% to 75% observed once, and the top ten hold about 30%. Sequenced material: liver tumor tissue from sampling region 3. As for subset: tumor region T3, left-lateral pole. These receptors were collected from a man in his forties with primary liver carcinoma and hepatitis B virus infection.

Turning to this clonotype: No conserved phenylalanine or tryptophan ends this CDR3, so it is likely a read error. The gene calls are TRBV4-1 and TRBJ2-3, with D possibly being TRBD2 (5 bases). The germline V gene encodes CDR1 MGHRA and CDR2 YSYEKL. Deletions cut 2 bases from V and 2 bases from J, with 8 bases between. This CDR3 region has 14 residues. The CDR3 coding sequence is TGCGCCAGCAGCCAATATAGCGTCACAGATACGCAGTATTCC. This gives the protein CASSQYSVTDTQYS.

There are many counts of this clonotype. The chain carries TRBV4-1 and TRBJ2-7; D may be TRBD1 or TRBD2 (5 bases each). CDR3 length: 14 amino acids. The germline CDR1 and CDR2 sequences are MGHRA and YSYEKL. The V and J ends lost 0 bases and 6 bases respectively, with 12 bases between them. The CDR3 coding sequence is TGCGCCAGCAGCCAAGAAATTCGGGACCCCGAGCAGTACTTC. Its translation: CASSQEIRDPEQYF.

To note about this clonotype: The junction differs from germline at one of its ends, possibly a read error. The genes are TRBV4-1 and TRBJ1-3, with D uncertain. CDR1 and CDR2 from the germline V gene are MGHRA and YSYEKL. This CDR3 comprises 15 residues. CDR3 loop: CASNQEQTGGNTTYF. The DNA of the CDR3 is TGCGCCAGCAACCAAGAGCAGACCGGTGGAAACACCACATATTTT.

This clonotype was counted a few times. The rearrangement joins TRBV11-2 to TRBJ2-2; D unclear. Trimming shortened V by 5 bases and J by 7 bases, and 11 bases separated the two germline ends. The length of the CDR3 is 13 residues. Germline CDR1 and CDR2: SGHAT and FQNNGV. CDR3 sequence reads: CASSLPRCGELFF. The CDR3 coding sequence is TGTGCCAGCAGCCTCCCCAGGTGCGGGGAGCTGTTTTTT.

Notes on this clonotype: The junction does not match germline at one end; this may be a read error. The chain employs TRBV7-9 and TRBJ2-3; D gene ambiguous. In germline, CDR1 is SEHNR, CDR2 FQNEAQ (reference sequence). This CDR3 is built from 11 residues. DNA of the CDR3: TGTGTCAGCAGCCCCTCGGATACGCAGTATTTT. The encoded protein is CVSSPSDTQYF.

The rearrangement joins TRBV29-1 to TRBJ2-5; 10 bases map to TRBD1. In germline, CDR1 is SQVTM, CDR2 ANQGSEA. With 3 bases clipped from V and 10 bases from J, the junction kept 11 bases outside the gene matches. This CDR3 spans 14 amino acids. The chain's CDR3 is CSVDGTGALKIQYF. CDR3 nucleotides: TGCAGCGTTGATGGGACAGGGGCCCTGAAGATCCAGTACTTC.

To note about this clonotype: The conserved final phenylalanine or tryptophan is absent from the CDR3, which likely points to a read error. CDR3 in amino acids: CASSDGGRGVYEQYL. Here the CDR3 DNA reads TGTGCCAGCAGTGACGGCGGACGCGGGGTCTATGAGCAGTACCTC. V usage is TRBV6-1 and J usage is TRBJ2-7; D possibly corresponds to TRBD2 (6 bases). CDR3 size: 15 residues. The germline V gene has CDR1 MNHNS and CDR2 SASEGT. V shed 3 bases and J shed 7 bases, with 19 bases lying between them.

This chain links TRBV28 with TRBJ2-7; D could derive from TRBD1 or TRBD2 (6 bases each). Trimming removed 6 bases from V and 8 bases from J, with 23 bases in between. This CDR3 has 15 amino acids. Per germline, CDR1 MDHEN and CDR2 SYDVKM. The CDR3 loop reads CASSPQGGQPYKQYF. The CDR3 region has the DNA TGTGCCAGCAGCCCACAAGGGGGGCAACCTTACAAGCAGTACTTC.

The chain employs TRBV5-8 and TRBJ2-3, with 7 bases fitting TRBD1. Trimming removed 6 bases from V and 6 bases from J; junction bases left unmatched: 10. The germline CDR1 and CDR2 sequences are SGHTS and YDEGEE. The CDR3 loop spans 14 amino acids. This CDR3 reads CASNWRQGGDTQYF. For the CDR3, the DNA is TGTGCCAGCAACTGGAGACAGGGTGGTGATACGCAGTATTTT.

Concerning this clonotype itself: The junction and the germline gene differ at one end; a read error may be behind it. This sequence joins TRBV6-5 and TRBJ2-7, with 11 positions matching TRBD2. CDR1 and CDR2 (germline): MNHEY, SVGAGI. The CDR3 consists of 17 residues. CDR3 sequence reads: CASSPTLAGGLSYERYF. The CDR3 coding sequence is TGTGCCAGCAGTCCCACCCTAGCGGGAGGCCTCTCCTACGAGCGGTACTTC.

The rearrangement joins TRBV4-1 to TRBJ2-7; no definite D call. Trimming shortened V by 9 bases and J by 0 bases, and 15 bases separated the two germline ends. Germline CDR1 reads MGHRA; CDR2 reads YSYEKL. The CDR3 length is 14 residues. CDR3: CASKPAPSSYEQYF. The CDR3 nucleotides read TGCGCCAGTAAACCGGCGCCGAGCTCCTACGAGCAGTACTTC.

Concerning this clonotype: At one end the junction does not follow the germline gene, possibly because of a read error. The V and J genes are TRBV4-1 and TRBJ1-5; 7 nucleotides match TRBD1. The CDR3 runs to 13 residues. Germline values: CDR1 MGHRA, CDR2 YSYEKL. The CDR3 DNA follows: TGCGCCAACAGCCAAGTTAGGGGGCAGCCCCAGCACTTT. This codes for CANSQVRGQPQHF.

Here the CDR3 DNA reads TGTGCCCGCGCCCCTCGAAGGGGGGCGATACTCGAGCAGTACTTC. Translating gives CARAPRRGAILEQYF. The rearrangement uses TRBV6-1 and TRBJ2-7; D assignment may be TRBD1 or TRBD2 (6 bases each). CDR3 length equals 15 residues. The V end lost 11 bases, the J end lost 6 bases, and 26 bases lay between the germline ends. From germline, CDR1 is MNHNS and CDR2 SASEGT.

Notes on this clonotype: One junction end disagrees with the germline gene, perhaps due to a read error. The chain carries TRBV6-1 and TRBJ2-1, with D unresolved. Per germline, CDR1 MNHNS and CDR2 SASEGT. The CDR3 runs 11 residues. Here the CDR3 reads CASSEENEQLF. CDR3 in DNA: TGTGCCAGCAGTGAAGAGAATGAGCAGCTCTTC.

This clonotype has a single count. A junction boundary mismatches the germline segment, possibly from a read error. This CDR3 reads CSVKADGAHCGCTF. CDR3 DNA sequence: TGCAGCGTTAAAGCAGACGGAGCGCACTGTGGCTGCACCTTC. V usage is TRBV29-1 and J usage is TRBJ1-2; D is uncertain. The CDR3 loop spans 14 amino acids. Germline assignment: CDR1 SQVTM and CDR2 ANQGSEA.